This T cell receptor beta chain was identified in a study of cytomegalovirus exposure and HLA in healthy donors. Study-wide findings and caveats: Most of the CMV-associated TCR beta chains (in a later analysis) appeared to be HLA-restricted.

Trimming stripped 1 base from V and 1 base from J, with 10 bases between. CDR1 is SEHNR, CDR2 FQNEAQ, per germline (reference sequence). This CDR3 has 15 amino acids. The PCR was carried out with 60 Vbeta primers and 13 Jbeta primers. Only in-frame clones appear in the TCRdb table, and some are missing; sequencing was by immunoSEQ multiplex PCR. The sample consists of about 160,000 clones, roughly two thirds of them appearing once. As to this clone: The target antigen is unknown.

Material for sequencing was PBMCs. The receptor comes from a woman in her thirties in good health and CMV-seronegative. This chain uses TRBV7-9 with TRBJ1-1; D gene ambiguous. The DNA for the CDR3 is TGTGCCAGCAGCTTAGGGCCCGGAGAGAACACTGAAGCTTTCTTT. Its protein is CASSLGPGENTEAFF.